These T cell receptor beta chains were read from a single sample in a study of T cell responses to AZD1222 COVID-19 vaccine. Clones were sequenced by immunoSEQ multiplex PCR, and TCRdb holds only the in-frame ones, with some missing. The table lists 56,000 or so clones, approximately 80% of them singletons, with 5% in the top ten. Sequencing used peripheral blood, obtained 28 days after the second AZD1222 dose. The receptors derive from an adult who received the AZD1222 COVID-19 vaccine. The conserved cysteine and the conserved F or W are not part of the CDR3 here.

v_call	j_call	cdr3_aa
TRBV2	TRBJ2-3	ALGGPQSGTQY
TRBV14	TRBJ1-6	ASSQDKLGNSPLH
TRBV11-2	TRBJ1-4	ASSLMEANEKLF
TRBV10-3	TRBJ1-2	AISESAGGGYT
TRBV10-1	TRBJ1-2	ASSDSSNYGYT
TRBV2	TRBJ2-3	ASSEQGGLTDTQY
TRBV28	TRBJ2-7	ASSPNRLFYEQY
TRBV28	TRBJ1-2	ASSQAGYYGYT
TRBV6-2/TRBV6-3	TRBJ1-5	ASSLQGAGNQPQH
TRBV2	TRBJ1-5	ASTRGGGNQPQH
TRBV14	TRBJ2-2	ASSQDPPTGNTGELF
TRBV23-1	TRBJ1-1	ASSPIPETGALKTEAF
TRBV18	TRBJ2-7	ASSPDREYEQY
TRBV2	TRBJ1-6	ASTAGDLGNSPLH
TRBV5-4	TRBJ2-6	ASSPNRGTGANVLT
TRBV6-5	TRBJ1-5	ASSLDRSNQPQH
TRBV30	TRBJ1-1	AWIRTGQGALGMNTEAF
TRBV12-3/TRBV12-4	TRBJ1-4	ASSHRDEKLF
TRBV5-1	TRBJ1-1	ASSFPYDRANTEAF
TRBV19	TRBJ1-5	ASRTGENQPQH
TRBV30	TRBJ1-2	AWSSGGDYGYT
TRBV27	TRBJ2-3	ASSLPPGQSDTQY
TRBV7-9	TRBJ2-3	ASSPIAGERREGDTQY
TRBV9	TRBJ1-2	ASSTETGRSHGYT
TRBV19	TRBJ2-6	ASRTLAGANVLT
TRBV30	TRBJ1-3	AWMTAGNTIY
TRBV9	TRBJ2-4	ASSVDGQKGIQY
TRBV28	TRBJ2-3	ASSLGPLDTQY
TRBV5-6	TRBJ1-3	ASSRLVSGNTIY
TRBV2	TRBJ1-2	ASSRMTGGNYGYT
TRBV6-4	TRBJ1-6	ASSDSGQGNSPLH
TRBV9	TRBJ1-4	ASSVTATNEKLF
TRBV18	TRBJ2-3	ASSPTGTGDFDTQY
TRBV7-2	TRBJ2-1	ASSPWTELRNEQF
TRBV7-8	TRBJ1-6	ASSLENRSPLH
TRBV7-6	TRBJ1-1	ASSPSLTGGSRSTEAF
TRBV7-9	TRBJ2-3	ASSHPSGSGSLTDTQY
TRBV3-1/TRBV3-2	TRBJ1-4	ASSRSEGEKLF
TRBV28	TRBJ1-5	ASRQGALGNQPQH
TRBV12-3/TRBV12-4	TRBJ1-1	ASSLPPGPRR
TRBV6-6	TRBJ2-1	ASSAQVSSYNEQF
TRBV5-1	TRBJ2-2	ASSLDTRNTGELF
TRBV14	TRBJ2-2	ASSQPTGGVNTGELF
TRBV5-6	TRBJ2-2	ASRDYGEGTGELF
TRBV11-1	TRBJ2-5	ASRTGTGEGETQY
TRBV5-1	TRBJ1-2	ASSLVSRGLYGYT
TRBV5-1	TRBJ1-2	ASSFGGTPNYGYT
TRBV10-3	TRBJ1-5	AISEGGNSNQPQH
TRBV24-1	TRBJ2-3	ATSDWTGSTDTQY
TRBV29-1	TRBJ1-2	SVEGQAQVG
TRBV11-2	TRBJ2-7	ASTPGVGLPYEQY
TRBV5-1	TRBJ1-2	ASSTGPWDRGAVYGYT
TRBV19	TRBJ1-5	ASSIDGVNQPQH